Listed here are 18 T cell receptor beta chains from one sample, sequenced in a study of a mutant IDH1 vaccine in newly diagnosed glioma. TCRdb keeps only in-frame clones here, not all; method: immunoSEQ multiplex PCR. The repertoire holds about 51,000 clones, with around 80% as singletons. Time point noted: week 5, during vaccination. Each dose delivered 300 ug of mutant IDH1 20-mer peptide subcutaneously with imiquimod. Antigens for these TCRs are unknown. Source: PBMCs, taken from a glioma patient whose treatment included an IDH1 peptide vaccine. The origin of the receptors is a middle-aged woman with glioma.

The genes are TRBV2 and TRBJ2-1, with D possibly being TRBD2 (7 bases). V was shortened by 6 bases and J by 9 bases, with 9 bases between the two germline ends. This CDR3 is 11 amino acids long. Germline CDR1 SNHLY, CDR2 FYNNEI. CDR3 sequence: CASRGGPEQFF. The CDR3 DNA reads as TGTGCCAGCAGGGGGGGGCCTGAGCAGTTCTTC.

CDR3 nucleotide sequence: TGTGCCAGCCTAGGTCAACCAAACACTGAAGCTTTCTTT. Protein product: CASLGQPNTEAFF. The gene calls are TRBV6-5 and TRBJ1-1, with unresolved D. The CDR3 contains 13 residues. Germline V lookup: CDR1 MNHEY, CDR2 SVGAGI. V lost 8 bases to trimming and J lost 2 bases, with 12 bases between them.

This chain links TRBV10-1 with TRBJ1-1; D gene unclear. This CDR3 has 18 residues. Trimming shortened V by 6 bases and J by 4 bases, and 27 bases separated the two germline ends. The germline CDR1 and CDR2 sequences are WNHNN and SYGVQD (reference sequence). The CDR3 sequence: CASRECGRGPAPFTEAFF. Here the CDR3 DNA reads TGCGCCAGCAGGGAATGCGGACGAGGACCGGCCCCGTTCACTGAAGCTTTCTTT.

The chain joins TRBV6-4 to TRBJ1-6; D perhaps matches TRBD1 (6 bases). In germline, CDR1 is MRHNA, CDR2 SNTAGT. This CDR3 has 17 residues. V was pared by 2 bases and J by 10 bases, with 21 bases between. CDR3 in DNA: TGTGCCAGCAGTGACCCCGGGGCAAGGGGGGGTAACTCACCCCTCCACTTT. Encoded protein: CASSDPGARGGNSPLHF.

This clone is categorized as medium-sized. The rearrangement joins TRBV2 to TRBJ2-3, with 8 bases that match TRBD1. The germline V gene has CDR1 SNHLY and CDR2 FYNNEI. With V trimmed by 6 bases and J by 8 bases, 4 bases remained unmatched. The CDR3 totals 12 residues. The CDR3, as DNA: TGTGCCAGCAGGACGACAGGGGCTACGCAGTATTTT. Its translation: CASRTTGATQYF.

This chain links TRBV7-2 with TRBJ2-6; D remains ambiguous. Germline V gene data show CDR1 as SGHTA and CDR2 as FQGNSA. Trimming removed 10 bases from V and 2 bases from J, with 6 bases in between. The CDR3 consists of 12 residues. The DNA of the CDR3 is TGTGCCAAATCAGCTGGGGCCAACGTCCTGACTTTC. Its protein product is CAKSAGANVLTF.

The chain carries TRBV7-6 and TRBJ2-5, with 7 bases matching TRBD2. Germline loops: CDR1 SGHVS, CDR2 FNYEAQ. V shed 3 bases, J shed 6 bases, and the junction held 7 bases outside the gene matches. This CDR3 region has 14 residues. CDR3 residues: CASSFRDYGKTQYF. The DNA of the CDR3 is TGTGCCAGCAGCTTCCGGGACTATGGGAAGACCCAGTACTTC.

CDR3 region: CASSSSPSPWPQHF. CDR3 bases: TGTGCCAGCTCCTCCTCCCCCAGCCCTTGGCCCCAGCATTTT. This chain uses TRBV10-3 with TRBJ1-5; D unresolved. V lost 10 bases and J 9 bases, leaving 22 bases between the germline ends. This CDR3 is 14 amino acids long. Germline values: CDR1 ENHRY, CDR2 SYGVKD.

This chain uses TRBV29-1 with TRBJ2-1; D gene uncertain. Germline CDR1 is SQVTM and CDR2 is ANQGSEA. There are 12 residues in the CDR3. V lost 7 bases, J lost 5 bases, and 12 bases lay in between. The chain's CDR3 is CSGQPPHNEQFF. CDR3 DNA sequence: TGCAGCGGACAACCCCCCCACAATGAGCAGTTCTTC.

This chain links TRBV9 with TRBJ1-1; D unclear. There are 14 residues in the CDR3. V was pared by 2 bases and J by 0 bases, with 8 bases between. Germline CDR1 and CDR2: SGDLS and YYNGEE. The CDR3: CASSVGELNTEAFF. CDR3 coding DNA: TGTGCCAGCAGCGTCGGAGAATTGAACACTGAAGCTTTCTTT. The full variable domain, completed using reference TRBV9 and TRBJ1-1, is DSGVTQTPKHLITATGQRVTLRCSPRSGDLSVYWYQQSLDQGLQFLIQYYNGEERAKGNILERFSAQQFPDLHSELNLSSLELGDSALYFCASSVGELNTEAFFGQGTRLTVV.

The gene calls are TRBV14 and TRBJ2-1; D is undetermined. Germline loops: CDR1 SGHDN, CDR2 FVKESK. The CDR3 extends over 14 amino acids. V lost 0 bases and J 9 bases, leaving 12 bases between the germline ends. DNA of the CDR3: TGTGCCAGCAGCCAAGAGACGACCATAGGTGAGCAGTTCTTC. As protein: CASSQETTIGEQFF.

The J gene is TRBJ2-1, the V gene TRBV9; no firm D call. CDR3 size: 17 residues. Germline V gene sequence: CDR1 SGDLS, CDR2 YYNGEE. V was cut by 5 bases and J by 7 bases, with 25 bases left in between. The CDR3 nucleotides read TGTGCCAGCAGACCACCGACCCCCCTACGGCCTCCTAATGAGCAGTTCTTC. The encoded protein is CASRPPTPLRPPNEQFF.

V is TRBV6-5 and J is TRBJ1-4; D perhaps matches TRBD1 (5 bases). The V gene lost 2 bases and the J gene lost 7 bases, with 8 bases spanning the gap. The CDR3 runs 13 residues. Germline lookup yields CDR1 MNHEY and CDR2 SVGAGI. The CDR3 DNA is TGTGCCAGCAGTTACAGGGGACCTGAAAAACTGTTTTTT. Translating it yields CASSYRGPEKLFF.

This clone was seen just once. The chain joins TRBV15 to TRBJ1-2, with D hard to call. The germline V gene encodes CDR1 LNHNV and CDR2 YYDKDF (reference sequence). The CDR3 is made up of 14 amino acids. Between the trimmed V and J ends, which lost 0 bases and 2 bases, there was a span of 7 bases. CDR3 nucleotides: TGTGCCACCAGCAGAGATAGGAAAAACTATGGCTACACCTTC. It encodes CATSRDRKNYGYTF.

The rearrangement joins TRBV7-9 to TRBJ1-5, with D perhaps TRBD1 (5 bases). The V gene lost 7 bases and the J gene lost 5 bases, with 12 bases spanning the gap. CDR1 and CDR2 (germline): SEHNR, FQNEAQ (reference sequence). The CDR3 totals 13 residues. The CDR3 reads CASTWTGDQPQHF. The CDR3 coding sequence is TGTGCCAGCACCTGGACGGGGGATCAGCCCCAGCATTTT.

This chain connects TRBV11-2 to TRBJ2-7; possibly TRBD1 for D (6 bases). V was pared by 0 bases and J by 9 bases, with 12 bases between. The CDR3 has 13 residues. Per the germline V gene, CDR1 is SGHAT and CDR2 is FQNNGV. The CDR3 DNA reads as TGTGCCAGCAGCTTAGAACAGGGCAGGGGGCAGTACTTC. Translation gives CASSLEQGRGQYF.

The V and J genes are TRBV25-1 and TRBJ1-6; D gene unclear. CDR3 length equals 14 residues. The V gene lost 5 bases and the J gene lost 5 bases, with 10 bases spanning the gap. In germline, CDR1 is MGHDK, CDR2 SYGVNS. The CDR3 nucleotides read TGTGCCAGCAGTAGGGAACCGCATAATTCACCCCTCCACTTT. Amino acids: CASSREPHNSPLHF.

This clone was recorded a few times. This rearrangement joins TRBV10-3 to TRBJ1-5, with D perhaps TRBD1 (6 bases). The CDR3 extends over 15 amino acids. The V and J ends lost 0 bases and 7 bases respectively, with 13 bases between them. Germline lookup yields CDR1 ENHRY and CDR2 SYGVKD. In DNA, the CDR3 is TGTGCCATCAGTGAGTCGGGGGGCGAATACCAGCCCCAGCATTTT. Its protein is CAISESGGEYQPQHF.